One T cell receptor beta chain is described in this entry. Recruitment covered about 26 US areas and drew participants whose ages spanned roughly 18 to 100 years. In assigning cohorts, the study relied on participant-reported clinical history. Original methodology: Scientists estimated how many nucleated cells there were by amplifying reference gene primers. Measured with immunoSEQ multiplex PCR; TCRdb has only the in-frame clones, and not every one. V, J and clone size are those of that table, while D and trimming were read from the DNA. In the table there are around 250,000 clones, 80% to 90% of which are singletons. This sample was taken from a study of blood T cell repertoires in COVID-19. The CDR3 loop spans 16 amino acids. CDR1 and CDR2 (germline): MNHNS, SASEGT. V lost 3 bases and J lost 7; bases outside the gene matches: 12.

The receptor's source is a woman aged 40 to 50 who had been exposed to COVID-19. Sequencing input: PBMCs or T cells enriched from blood (not recorded which). The V call is TRBV6-1, the J call TRBJ2-3; 8 nucleotides line up with TRBD2. As DNA, the CDR3 is TGTGCCAGCAGTGACTGGCTACCCGCGGGGGGTAATACGCAGTATTTT. Translation: CASSDWLPAGGNTQYF.